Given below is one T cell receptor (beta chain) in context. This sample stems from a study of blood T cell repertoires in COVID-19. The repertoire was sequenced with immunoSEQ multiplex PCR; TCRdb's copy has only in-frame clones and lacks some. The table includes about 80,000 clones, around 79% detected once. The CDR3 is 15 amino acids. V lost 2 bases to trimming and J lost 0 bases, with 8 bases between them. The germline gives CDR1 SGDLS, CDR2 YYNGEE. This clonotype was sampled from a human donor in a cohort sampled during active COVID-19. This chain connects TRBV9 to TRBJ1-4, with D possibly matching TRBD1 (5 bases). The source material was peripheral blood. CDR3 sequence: CASSVEGATNEKLFF. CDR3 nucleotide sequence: TGTGCCAGCAGCGTTGAAGGGGCAACTAATGAAAAACTGTTTTTT.